This record looks at one T cell receptor beta chain sequence and its context. Antigen specificity is unknown. These data are taken from a study of T cell repertoires in cytomegalovirus infection. About the research overall: In the study, CMV epitopes included recently identified HLA-C-restricted and well-studied HLA-B-restricted ones. Public TCR beta signature analysis indicated the presence of both CMV infection and matching HLA type. Study observations and caveats: In two of eight donors, the top clonotype was HLA-C-restricted CMV-specific. Summed frequency of shared TCR beta families picked out CMV carriers who also had the relevant HLA.

TCRdb reanalysed the reads using MiXCR and keeps one entry per CDR3 protein. The sample contains about 830,000 distinct CDR3 sequences, about 30% of which appear only once. From germline, CDR1 is MNHEY and CDR2 SMNVEV (reference sequence). V lost 6 bases to trimming and J lost 6 bases; unmatched junction nucleotides: 8. This CDR3 has 14 residues. The gene calls are TRBV27 and TRBJ1-5; TRBD1 agrees at 7 bases. The sample in question was cultured CD8+ T cells from PBMCs, obtained from culture after CMV antigen stimulation. This clonotype was sampled from a human donor in good health (CMV status not recorded). Some clones in this sample may be carry-over from other donors' samples. This chain's CDR3 is CASSAGGMGQPQHF. CDR3 sequence (DNA): TGTGCCAGCAGCGCAGGGGGTATGGGTCAGCCCCAGCATTTT.